This entry describes one T cell receptor beta chain. The antigen is undetermined. This specimen comes from a study of cytomegalovirus exposure and HLA in healthy donors. Whole-study findings and limits: A list of about 160 TCR beta chains associated with cytomegalovirus was given. Donors belonging to an Asian-associated ancestry cluster reportedly showed fewer N-insertions in productive TCRs than the approximately 670-donor mean, according to what a later analysis found.

CDR3 length: 17 residues. J was trimmed by 1 base and V by 3 bases; bases with no gene match: 6. Per the germline V gene, CDR1 is SGHTA and CDR2 is FQGNSA. With 60 Vbeta and 13 Jbeta primers, the PCR was carried out. The protocol was immunoSEQ multiplex PCR, while the TCRdb copy is restricted to in-frame clones and leaves out a portion. The repertoire holds around 32,000 clones, 40% to 45% seen once, with 2% in the top ten. The sample taken for sequencing was PBMCs. The TCR was taken from a woman aged 45-60 years in good health and CMV-seronegative. The chain links TRBV7-2 to TRBJ2-5; TRBD2 matches 12 bases. The CDR3: CASSLGGLAGFQETQYF. The CDR3 DNA reads TGTGCCAGCAGCTTGGGGGGACTAGCGGGCTTCCAAGAGACCCAGTACTTC.